This T cell receptor (beta chain) was profiled in a study of immune evolution from preneoplasia to lung adenocarcinoma. Generated by immunoSEQ multiplex PCR, the TCRdb table keeps only in-frame clones and is missing some. Here the sample spans tens of thousands of clones, approximately 74% being singletons. The CDR3 has 15 amino acids. The V and J ends lost 4 bases and 1 base respectively, with 13 bases between them. Germline assignment: CDR1 SGDLS and CDR2 YYNGEE. Source material: FFPE invasive lung adenocarcinoma tissue. This clonotype was obtained from a person in their sixties or seventies with invasive lung adenocarcinoma. Some clones in this sample may be carry-over from other donors' samples. J is TRBJ2-3 and V is TRBV9; D gene ambiguous. The CDR3: CASSTDGFGTDTQYF. DNA of the CDR3: TGTGCCAGCAGCACAGACGGATTTGGCACAGATACGCAGTATTTT. Drawing the rest from reference TRBV9 and TRBJ2-3, the complete variable domain is DSGVTQTPKHLITATGQRVTLRCSPRSGDLSVYWYQQSLDQGLQFLIQYYNGEERAKGNILERFSAQQFPDLHSELNLSSLELGDSALYFCASSTDGFGTDTQYFGPGTRLTVL.